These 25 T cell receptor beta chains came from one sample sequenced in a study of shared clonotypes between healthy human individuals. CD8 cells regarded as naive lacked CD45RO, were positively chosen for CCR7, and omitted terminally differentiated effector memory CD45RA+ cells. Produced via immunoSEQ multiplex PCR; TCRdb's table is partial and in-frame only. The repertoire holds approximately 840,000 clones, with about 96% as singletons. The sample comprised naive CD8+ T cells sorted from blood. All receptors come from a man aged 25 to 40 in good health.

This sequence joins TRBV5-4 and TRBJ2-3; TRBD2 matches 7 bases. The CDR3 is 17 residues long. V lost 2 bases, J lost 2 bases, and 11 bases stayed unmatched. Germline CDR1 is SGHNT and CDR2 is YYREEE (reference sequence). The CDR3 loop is CASSFRRSGIDTDTQYF. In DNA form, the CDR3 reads TGTGCCAGCAGCTTTCGTCGGAGCGGGATAGACACAGATACGCAGTATTTT.

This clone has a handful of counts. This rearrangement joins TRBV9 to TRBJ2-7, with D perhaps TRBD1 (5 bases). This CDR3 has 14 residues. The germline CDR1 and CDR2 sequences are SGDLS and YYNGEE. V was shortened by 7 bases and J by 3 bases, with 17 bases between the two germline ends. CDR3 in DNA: TGTGCCAGCTCCCCCCCGACAGACCACTACGAGCAGTACTTC. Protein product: CASSPPTDHYEQYF.

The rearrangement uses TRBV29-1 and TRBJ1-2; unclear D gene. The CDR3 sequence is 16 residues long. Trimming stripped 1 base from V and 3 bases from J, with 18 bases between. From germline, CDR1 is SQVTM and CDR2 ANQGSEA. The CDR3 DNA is TGCAGCGTTGAAGTTTTAGGTACCGACGGCTACTATGGCTACACCTTC. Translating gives CSVEVLGTDGYYGYTF.

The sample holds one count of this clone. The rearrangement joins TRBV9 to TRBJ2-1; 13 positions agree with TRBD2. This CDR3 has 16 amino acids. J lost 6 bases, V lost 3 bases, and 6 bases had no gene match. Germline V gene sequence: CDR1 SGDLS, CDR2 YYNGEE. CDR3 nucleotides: TGTGCCAGCAGCGGGACTAGCGGGAGTCGGCCCAATGAGCAGTTCTTC. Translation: CASSGTSGSRPNEQFF.

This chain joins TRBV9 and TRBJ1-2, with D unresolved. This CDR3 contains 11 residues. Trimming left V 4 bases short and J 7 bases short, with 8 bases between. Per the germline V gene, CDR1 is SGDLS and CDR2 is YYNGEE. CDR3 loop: CASSTSGGYTF. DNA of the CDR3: TGTGCCAGCAGCACTAGTGGTGGCTACACCTTC. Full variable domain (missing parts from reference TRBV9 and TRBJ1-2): DSGVTQTPKHLITATGQRVTLRCSPRSGDLSVYWYQQSLDQGLQFLIQYYNGEERAKGNILERFSAQQFPDLHSELNLSSLELGDSALYFCASSTSGGYTFGSGTRLTVV.

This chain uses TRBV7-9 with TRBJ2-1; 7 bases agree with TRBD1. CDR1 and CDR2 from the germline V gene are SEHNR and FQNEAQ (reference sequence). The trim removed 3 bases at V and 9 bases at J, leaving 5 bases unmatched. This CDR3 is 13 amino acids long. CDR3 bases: TGTGCCAGCAGCTTTTACAGGGGTCGTGAGCAGTTCTTC. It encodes CASSFYRGREQFF.

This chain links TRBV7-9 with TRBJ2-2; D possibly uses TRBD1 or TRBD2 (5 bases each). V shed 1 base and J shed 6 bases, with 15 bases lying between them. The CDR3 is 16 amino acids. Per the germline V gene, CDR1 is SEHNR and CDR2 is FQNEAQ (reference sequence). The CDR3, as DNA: TGTGCCAGCAGCTTAGGGGGACCCTCGGCACCCGGGGAGCTGTTTTTT. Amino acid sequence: CASSLGGPSAPGELFF.

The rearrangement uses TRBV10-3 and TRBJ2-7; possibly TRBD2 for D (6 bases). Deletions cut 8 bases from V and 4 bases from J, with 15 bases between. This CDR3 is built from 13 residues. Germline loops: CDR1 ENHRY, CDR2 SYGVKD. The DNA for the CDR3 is TGTGCCATCGGAGGGGCTAGTTGGTACGAGCAGTACTTC. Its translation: CAIGGASWYEQYF.

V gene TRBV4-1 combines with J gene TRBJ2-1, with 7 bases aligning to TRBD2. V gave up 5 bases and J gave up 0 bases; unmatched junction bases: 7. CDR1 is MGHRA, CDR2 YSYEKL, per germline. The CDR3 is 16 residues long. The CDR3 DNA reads TGCGCCAGCAGCTTTACCGGGACTAACTCCTACAATGAGCAGTTCTTC. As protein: CASSFTGTNSYNEQFF.

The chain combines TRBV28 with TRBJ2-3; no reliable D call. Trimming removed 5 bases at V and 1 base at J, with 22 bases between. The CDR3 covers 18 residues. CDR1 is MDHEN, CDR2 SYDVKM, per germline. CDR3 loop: CASSHGRRLFVGTDTQYF. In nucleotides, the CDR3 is TGTGCCAGCAGTCATGGACGTAGGTTGTTTGTCGGCACAGATACGCAGTATTTT. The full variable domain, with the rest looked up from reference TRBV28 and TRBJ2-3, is DVKVTQSSRYLVKRTGEKVFLECVQDMDHENMFWYRQDPGLGLRLIYFSYDVKMKEKGDIPEGYSVSREKKERFSLILESASTNQTSMYLCASSHGRRLFVGTDTQYFGPGTRLTVL.

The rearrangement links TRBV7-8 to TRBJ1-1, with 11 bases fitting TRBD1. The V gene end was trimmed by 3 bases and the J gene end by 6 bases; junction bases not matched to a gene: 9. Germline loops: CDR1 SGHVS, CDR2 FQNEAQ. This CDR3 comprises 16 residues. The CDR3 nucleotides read TGTGCCAGCAGCTTTCTTACGGGGACAGGGGGATCTGAAGCTTTCTTT. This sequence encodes CASSFLTGTGGSEAFF.

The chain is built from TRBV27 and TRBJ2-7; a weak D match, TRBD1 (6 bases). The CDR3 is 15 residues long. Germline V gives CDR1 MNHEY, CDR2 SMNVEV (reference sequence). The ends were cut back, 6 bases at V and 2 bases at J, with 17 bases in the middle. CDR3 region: CASSPGDGDTYEQYF. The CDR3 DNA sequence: TGTGCCAGCAGCCCCGGGGATGGGGACACCTACGAGCAGTACTTC.

The CDR3 DNA reads as TGTGCCAGCAGCCAAGGGACAGGGGAATACGAGCAGTACTTC. Translated: CASSQGTGEYEQYF. The chain recombines TRBV11-2 with TRBJ2-7, with TRBD1 matching 10 bases. J lost 4 bases, V lost 5 bases, and 5 bases had no gene match. CDR1 is SGHAT, CDR2 FQNNGV, per germline. This CDR3 spans 14 amino acids.

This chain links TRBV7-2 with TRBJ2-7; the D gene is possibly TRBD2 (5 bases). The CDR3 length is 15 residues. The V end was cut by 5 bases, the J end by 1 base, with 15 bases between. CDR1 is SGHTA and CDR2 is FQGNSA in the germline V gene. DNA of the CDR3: TGTGCCAGCAGCCCCTCGGGATATGGATCCTACGAGCAGTACTTC. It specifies CASSPSGYGSYEQYF.

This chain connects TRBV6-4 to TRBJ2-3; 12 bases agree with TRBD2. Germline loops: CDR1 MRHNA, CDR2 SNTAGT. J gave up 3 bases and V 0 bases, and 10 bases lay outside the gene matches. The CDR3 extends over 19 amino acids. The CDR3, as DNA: TGTGCCAGCAGTGACTCGATTGTTCTAGCGGGAGGGCCGACAGATACGCAGTATTTT. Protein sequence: CASSDSIVLAGGPTDTQYF.

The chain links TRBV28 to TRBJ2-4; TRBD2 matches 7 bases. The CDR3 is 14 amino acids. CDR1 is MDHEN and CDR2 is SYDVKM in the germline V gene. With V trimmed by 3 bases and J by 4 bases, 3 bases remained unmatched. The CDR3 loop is CASSFRGVKNIQYF. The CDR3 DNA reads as TGTGCCAGCAGTTTTCGGGGGGTAAAAAACATTCAGTACTTC. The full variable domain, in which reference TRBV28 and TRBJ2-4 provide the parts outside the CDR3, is DVKVTQSSRYLVKRTGEKVFLECVQDMDHENMFWYRQDPGLGLRLIYFSYDVKMKEKGDIPEGYSVSREKKERFSLILESASTNQTSMYLCASSFRGVKNIQYFGAGTRLSVL.

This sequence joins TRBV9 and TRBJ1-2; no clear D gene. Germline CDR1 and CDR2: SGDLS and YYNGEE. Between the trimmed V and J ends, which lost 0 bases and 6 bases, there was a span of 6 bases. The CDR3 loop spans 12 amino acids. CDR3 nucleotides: TGTGCCAGCAGCGTAGGGGTGCATGGCTACACCTTC. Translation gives CASSVGVHGYTF.

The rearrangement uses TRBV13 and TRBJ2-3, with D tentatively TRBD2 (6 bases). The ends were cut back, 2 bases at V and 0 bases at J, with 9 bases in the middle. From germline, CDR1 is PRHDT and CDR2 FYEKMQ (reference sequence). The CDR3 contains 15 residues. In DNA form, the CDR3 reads TGTGCCAGCAGCTTAAGTGGGGGGAGCACAGATACGCAGTATTTT. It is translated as CASSLSGGSTDTQYF.

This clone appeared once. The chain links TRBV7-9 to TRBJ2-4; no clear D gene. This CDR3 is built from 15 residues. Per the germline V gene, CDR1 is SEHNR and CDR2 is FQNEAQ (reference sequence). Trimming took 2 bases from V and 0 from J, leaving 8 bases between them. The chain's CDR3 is CASSLIGLAKNIQYF. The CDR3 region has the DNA TGTGCCAGCAGCTTAATAGGGTTAGCCAAAAACATTCAGTACTTC.

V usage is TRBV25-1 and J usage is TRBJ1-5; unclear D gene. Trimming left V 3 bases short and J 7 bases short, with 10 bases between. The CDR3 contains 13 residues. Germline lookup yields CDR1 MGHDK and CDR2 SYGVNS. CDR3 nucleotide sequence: TGTGCCAGCAGTGAGCGCGTGGGACAGCCCCAGCATTTT. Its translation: CASSERVGQPQHF.

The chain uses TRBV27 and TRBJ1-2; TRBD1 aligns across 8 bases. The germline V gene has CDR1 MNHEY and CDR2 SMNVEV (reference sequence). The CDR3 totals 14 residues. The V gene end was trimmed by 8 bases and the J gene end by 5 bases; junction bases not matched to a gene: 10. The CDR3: CASASSRTGYGYTF. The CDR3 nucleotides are TGTGCCAGCGCCAGCTCCCGGACAGGGTATGGCTACACCTTC.

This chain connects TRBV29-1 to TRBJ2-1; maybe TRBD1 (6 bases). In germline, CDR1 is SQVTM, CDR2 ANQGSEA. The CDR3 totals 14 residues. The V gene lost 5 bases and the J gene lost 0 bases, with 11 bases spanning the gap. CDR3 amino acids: CSVSLGGSYNEQFF. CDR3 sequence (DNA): TGCAGCGTTAGTCTAGGGGGCTCCTACAATGAGCAGTTCTTC.

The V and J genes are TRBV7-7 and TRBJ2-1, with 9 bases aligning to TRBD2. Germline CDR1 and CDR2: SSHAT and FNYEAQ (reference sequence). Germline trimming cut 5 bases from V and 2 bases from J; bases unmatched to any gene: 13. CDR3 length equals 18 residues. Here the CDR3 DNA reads TGTGCCAGCAGCCTGGGGCCGTTAGCGGGGGACACCTACAATGAGCAGTTCTTC. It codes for CASSLGPLAGDTYNEQFF. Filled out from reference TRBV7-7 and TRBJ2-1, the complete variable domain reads GAGVSQSPRYKVTKRGQDVTLRCDPISSHATLYWYQQALGQGPEFLTYFNYEAQPDKSGLPSDRFSAERPEGSISTLTIQRTEQRDSAMYRCASSLGPLAGDTYNEQFFGPGTRLTVL.

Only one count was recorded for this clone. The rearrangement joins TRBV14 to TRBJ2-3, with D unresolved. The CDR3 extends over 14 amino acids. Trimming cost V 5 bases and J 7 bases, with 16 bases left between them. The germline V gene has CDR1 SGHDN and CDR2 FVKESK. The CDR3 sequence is CASSTLVEPYTQYF. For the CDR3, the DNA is TGTGCCAGCAGCACCCTCGTCGAGCCGTATACGCAGTATTTT.

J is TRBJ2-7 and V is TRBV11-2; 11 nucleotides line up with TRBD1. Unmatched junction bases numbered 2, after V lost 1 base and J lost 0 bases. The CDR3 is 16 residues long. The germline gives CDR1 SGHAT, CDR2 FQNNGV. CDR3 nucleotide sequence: TGTGCCAGCAGCTTAGGGACAGGGGGCCTCTCCTACGAGCAGTACTTC. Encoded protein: CASSLGTGGLSYEQYF.